The rows below give T cell receptor beta chains drawn from one sample of a study of CD8 T cells in ankylosing spondylitis. One entry per CDR3 protein, called by TCRdb with MiXCR from the 5' RACE reads. The table includes about 100,000 distinct CDR3 sequences, about 8.1% detected once. Material: blood, either unsorted or a sorted T cell fraction (not recorded which). These receptors were collected from a male donor with ankylosing spondylitis or in good health (not recorded which). Each CDR3 is given with its conserved first and last residue.

17 TRBJ1-6 TRBV5-1 CASSFSGAGQGNSPLHF
13 TRBJ1-4 TRBV7-7 CASSRYRGEKLFF
14 TRBJ1-2 TRBV18 CASSSGQGAYGYTF
13 TRBJ2-7 TRBV12-3/TRBV12-4 CASSPVSSYEQYF
14 TRBJ2-2 TRBV20-1 CSARTEINTGELFF
14 TRBJ2-1 TRBV12-3/TRBV12-4 CASSGNRGRNEQFF
16 TRBJ2-7 TRBV6-5 CASSYRQGMSSYEQYF
18 TRBJ2-3 TRBV5-6 CASSLRTGGQYGTDTQYF
14 TRBJ1-2 TRBV20-1 CSANRRDKYYGYTF
16 TRBJ2-3 TRBV24-1 CATSDLMGPSTDTQYF
16 TRBJ2-3 TRBV12-3/TRBV12-4 CASSLGPGGLADTQYF
15 TRBJ2-3 TRBV7-3 CASSSRGGVTDTQYF